The 26 T cell receptor beta chains presented below share a single source sample, sequenced in a study of T-cell memory formation after mild COVID-19 (dated by TCRdb to 2020 to 2022). The library was obtained by 5' RACE. Sequencing took place on an Illumina NovaSeq 6000. The public reads were reanalyzed by TCRdb: fastp trimming at Q25, MiXCR alignment, in-frame beta chains only. Rows are unified per CDR3 protein, each entry keeping the most common DNA and genes. In all, the sample holds under 250,000 distinct CDR3 sequences, and roughly 9.4% of those were seen once. The ten largest make up roughly a fifth of the sample. Input material: PBMCs or a T cell subset sorted from them (not recorded which). These receptors all come from a young man who had mild COVID-19 (a few samples of this study predate the infection). The sample titles of this study are shuffled in the database, so cell type and time point are left out; the donor was told from shared clones.

The chain links TRBV7-3 to TRBJ2-3; D is perhaps TRBD1 or TRBD2 (6 bases each). Looked up from germline, CDR1 is SGHTA and CDR2 is FQGTGA. CDR3 size: 18 residues. Trimming removed 4 bases at V and 2 bases at J, with 22 bases between. This CDR3 reads CASSSTGGHADTTDTQYF. The CDR3 nucleotides read TGTGCCAGCAGCTCCACCGGGGGACATGCCGATACCACAGATACGCAGTATTTT.

The chain couples TRBV6-5 to TRBJ1-2; 8 positions agree with TRBD1. V lost 5 bases to trimming and J lost 3 bases; unmatched junction nucleotides: 8. Germline CDR1 and CDR2: MNHEY and SVGAGI. The CDR3 extends over 15 amino acids. In nucleotides, the CDR3 is TGTGCCAGCAGTCATACCAGGGGGCTAGACTATGGCTACACCTTC. It specifies CASSHTRGLDYGYTF.

This clonotype was seen more than once but under ten times. The chain employs TRBV24-1 and TRBJ2-6, with D hard to call. The V gene's germline CDR1 is KGHDR and CDR2 SFDVKD. Trimming removed 5 bases from V and 4 bases from J, with 5 bases in between. This CDR3 comprises 13 residues. This CDR3 is CATSVSGANVLTF. DNA of the CDR3: TGTGCCACCAGTGTATCCGGGGCCAACGTCCTGACTTTC.

This clonotype has more than one count but fewer than ten. The V call is TRBV10-1, the J call TRBJ2-7; a weak D match, TRBD1 (6 bases). CDR1 and CDR2 from the germline V gene are WNHNN and SYGVQD (reference sequence). V lost 9 bases and J 0 bases, leaving 9 bases between the germline ends. The CDR3 extends over 12 amino acids. CDR3 sequence reads: CASPDSSYEQYF. CDR3 nucleotide sequence: TGCGCCAGTCCGGACAGCTCCTACGAGCAGTACTTC.

This clonotype was counted ten times or more. The chain recombines TRBV12-3 or TRBV12-4 with TRBJ1-2; D remains unclear. V dropped 3 bases and J dropped 4 bases, with 9 bases sitting between them. The CDR3 extends over 13 amino acids. In nucleotides, the CDR3 is TGTGCCAGCAGTTTCCTGGGGAGCTATGGCTACACCTTC. Its translation is CASSFLGSYGYTF.

A few counts support this clonotype. Since the CDR3 does not end with the conserved phenylalanine or tryptophan, this likely comes from a read error. Because the CDR3's place on the DNA is in doubt, the DNA is left out and the CDR3 is given as listed by TCRdb. V usage is TRBV4-1 and J usage is TRBJ2-1; the DNA was not used to check the table's D call, TRBD2. Looked up from germline, CDR1 is MGHRA and CDR2 is YSYEKL. The CDR3 numbers 8 amino acids, ends counted. The CDR3 here is CAISGEAL.

The CDR3 DNA follows: TGCGCCAGCAGCAATCAACTAAACACAGATACGCAGTATTTT. Protein: CASSNQLNTDTQYF. This chain links TRBV5-1 with TRBJ2-3; no firm D call. V lost 4 bases, J lost 2 bases, and 11 bases lay in between. The germline V gene encodes CDR1 SGHRS and CDR2 YFSETQ. This CDR3 region has 14 residues.

For the CDR3, the DNA is TGTGCCAGCAGCTTGGGCGGGGGGGCCGCTCCGACAGATACGCAGTATTTT. Its translation: CASSLGGGAAPTDTQYF. The chain uses TRBV7-6 and TRBJ2-3, with 9 positions matching TRBD2. This CDR3 spans 17 amino acids. CDR1 and CDR2 from the germline V gene are SGHVS and FNYEAQ. The junction had 10 bases not matched to a gene; V was cut back by 3 bases and J by 3 bases.

This clonotype was seen more than once but under ten times. The chain joins TRBV29-1 to TRBJ2-2, with D possibly being TRBD2 (6 bases). V gave up 6 bases and J gave up 6 bases, with 17 bases separating them. The CDR3 is made up of 14 amino acids. The germline V gene has CDR1 SQVTM and CDR2 ANQGSEA. Written as DNA, the CDR3 is TGCAGCGTGGGGGGAGCTTTCTATCCCGGGGAGCTGTTTTTT. Translated: CSVGGAFYPGELFF.

The J gene is TRBJ2-2, the V gene TRBV4-1; 8 bases are shared with TRBD2. The CDR3 runs to 14 residues. V lost 4 bases to trimming and J lost 6 bases; unmatched junction nucleotides: 4. The germline CDR1 and CDR2 sequences are MGHRA and YSYEKL. The CDR3 nucleotides are TGCGCCAGCAGCCCGGGGGGGACCTCCGGGGAGCTGTTTTTT. Residues: CASSPGGTSGELFF.

This sequence joins TRBV9 and TRBJ2-1; D might be TRBD2 (6 bases). V was clipped by 4 bases and J by 8 bases, with 13 bases between them. This CDR3 is 13 amino acids long. The germline V gene has CDR1 SGDLS and CDR2 YYNGEE. CDR3 protein: CASSFGRWDEQFF. CDR3 nucleotide sequence: TGTGCCAGCAGCTTTGGGAGGTGGGATGAGCAGTTCTTC.

The chain couples TRBV7-3 to TRBJ1-5; 8 bases are a match to TRBD1. This CDR3 spans 15 amino acids. CDR1 and CDR2 (germline): SGHTA, FQGTGA. J gave up 2 bases and V 6 bases, and 6 bases lay outside the gene matches. CDR3 DNA: TGTGCCAGCAGGTCTCCGGGACAGGGCAATCAGCCCCAGCATTTT. This codes for CASRSPGQGNQPQHF. The full variable domain, rest sourced from reference TRBV7-3 and TRBJ1-5, is GAGVSQTPSNKVTEKGKYVELRCDPISGHTALYWYRQSLGQGPEFLIYFQGTGAADDSGLPNDRFFAVRPEGSVSTLKIQRTERGDSAVYLCASRSPGQGNQPQHFGDGTRLSIL.

This clonotype showed up just a few times. Here the CDR3 DNA reads TGTGCCAGCAGCTTAGGGGTGGGGAGTGAAGAGACCCAGTACTTC. Residues: CASSLGVGSEETQYF. The chain is built from TRBV7-9 and TRBJ2-5; perhaps TRBD2 as D (5 bases). V lost 1 base to trimming and J lost 3 bases, with 12 bases between them. This CDR3 region has 15 residues. Germline values: CDR1 SEHNR, CDR2 FQNEAQ (reference sequence).

This clonotype was counted between two and nine times. The rearrangement links TRBV15 to TRBJ1-5, with D possibly matching TRBD1 (5 bases). In germline, CDR1 is LNHNV, CDR2 YYDKDF (reference sequence). The CDR3 sequence is 16 residues long. V was shortened by 1 base and J by 4 bases, with 14 bases between the two germline ends. CDR3 in DNA: TGTGCCACCAGCAGAGTGATATGGGGGTCAAATCAGCCCCAGCATTTT. It encodes CATSRVIWGSNQPQHF.

The chain uses TRBV6-1 and TRBJ1-6; 11 nucleotides agree with TRBD1. There are 15 residues in the CDR3. V was pared by 4 bases and J by 7 bases, with 3 bases of the junction left unmatched. Germline CDR1 and CDR2: MNHNS and SASEGT. CDR3 amino acids: CASSGTGGKNSPLHF. The CDR3 DNA is TGTGCCAGCAGTGGGACAGGGGGCAAGAATTCACCCCTCCACTTT.

This clonotype was counted only a few times. The chain has TRBV18 and TRBJ2-7, with D uncertain. This CDR3 contains 13 residues. V was trimmed by 6 bases and J by 4 bases, leaving 13 bases between them. Germline V gene data show CDR1 as KGHSH and CDR2 as LQKENI. The CDR3 reads CASSTGYGYEQYV. The CDR3 bases are TGTGCCAGCTCGACCGGGTACGGATACGAGCAGTACGTC.

This clonotype came up a few times. The J gene is TRBJ2-7, the V gene TRBV30; D is perhaps TRBD1 or TRBD2 (6 bases each). Germline loops: CDR1 GTSNPN, CDR2 SVGIG (reference sequence). This CDR3 has 13 amino acids. V was shortened by 4 bases and J by 4 bases, with 14 bases between the two germline ends. This CDR3 reads CAWTPGARYEQYF. The CDR3 DNA follows: TGTGCCTGGACGCCGGGGGCTCGGTACGAGCAGTACTTC.

V and J are TRBV5-1 and TRBJ1-1; perhaps TRBD1 as D (5 bases). CDR1 and CDR2 (germline): SGHRS, YFSETQ. This CDR3 is built from 14 residues. The germline V and J ends were trimmed by 6 bases and 5 bases, with 17 bases remaining between them. CDR3 bases: TGCGCCAGCAAAGTTCGGGGCCTAGGGACTGAAGCTTTCTTT. Translated, it gives CASKVRGLGTEAFF. Filled out from reference TRBV5-1 and TRBJ1-1, the complete variable domain reads KAGVTQTPRYLIKTRGQQVTLSCSPISGHRSVSWYQQTPGQGLQFLFEYFSETQRNKGNFPGRFSGRQFSNSRSEMNVSTLELGDSALYLCASKVRGLGTEAFFGQGTRLTVV.

The chain joins TRBV7-9 to TRBJ2-1, with TRBD2 as a possible D gene (5 bases). V was shortened by 4 bases and J by 7 bases, with 17 bases between the two germline ends. Germline lookup yields CDR1 SEHNR and CDR2 FQNEAQ (reference sequence). This CDR3 has 15 residues. CDR3 protein: CASSSRAPRENEQFF. In DNA, the CDR3 is TGTGCCAGCAGCTCGAGGGCCCCGAGAGAAAATGAGCAGTTCTTC.

There are many counts of this clonotype. V gene TRBV7-2 combines with J gene TRBJ1-5; TRBD1 agrees at 8 bases. Germline V gene data show CDR1 as SGHTA and CDR2 as FQGNSA. CDR3 length: 15 amino acids. The trim removed 1 base at V and 5 bases at J, leaving 4 bases unmatched. CDR3 sequence: CASSLGDRGYQPQHF. The CDR3 bases are TGTGCCAGCAGCTTAGGAGACAGGGGTTATCAGCCCCAGCATTTT.

This sequence joins TRBV4-1 and TRBJ2-7, with a weak D call TRBD2 (5 bases). CDR3 length: 12 amino acids. Germline V gene sequence: CDR1 MGHRA, CDR2 YSYEKL. V lost 0 bases and J 6 bases, leaving 6 bases between the germline ends. The CDR3, as DNA: TGCGCCAGCAGCCAAGATGGGAGCGAGCAGTACTTC. This gives the protein CASSQDGSEQYF.

This clonotype was picked up a small number of times. The gene calls are TRBV4-3 and TRBJ2-5, with 10 bases identical to TRBD2. The CDR3 contains 17 residues. With V trimmed by 0 bases and J by 5 bases, 9 bases remained unmatched. Germline CDR1 and CDR2: LGHNA and YSLEER. This CDR3 is CASSQDASGGAGETQYF. CDR3 bases: TGCGCCAGCAGCCAAGATGCGAGCGGGGGGGCCGGTGAGACCCAGTACTTC.

This clonotype has a count of ten or more. V is TRBV7-2 and J is TRBJ2-3; a possible D gene is TRBD1 (6 bases). The CDR3 contains 17 residues. Germline V gives CDR1 SGHTA, CDR2 FQGNSA. V lost 2 bases and J 1 base, leaving 16 bases between the germline ends. CDR3 in DNA: TGTGCCAGCAGCTTAAACCCTCAGGGGAGCCGCACAGATACGCAGTATTTT. This translates into CASSLNPQGSRTDTQYF.

This clonotype was counted a few times. The CDR3 coding sequence is TGTGCCAGCAGCTTTAGGGGGCCCCCGTACCAAGAGACCCAGTACTTC. This gives the protein CASSFRGPPYQETQYF. The V and J genes are TRBV11-1 and TRBJ2-5; 7 nucleotides align to TRBD1. V lost 3 bases to trimming and J lost 0 bases; unmatched junction nucleotides: 7. The CDR3 contains 16 residues. From germline, CDR1 is SGHAT and CDR2 FQDESV (reference sequence).

The genes are TRBV4-3 and TRBJ2-5, with no clear D. Between the trimmed V and J ends, which lost 1 base and 1 base, there was a span of 10 bases. This CDR3 spans 15 amino acids. Germline CDR1 and CDR2: LGHNA and YSLEER. The CDR3 here is CASSQVYRSQETQYF. The CDR3 nucleotides are TGCGCCAGCAGCCAAGTGTACAGATCCCAAGAGACCCAGTACTTC.

The V call is TRBV7-2, the J call TRBJ2-1; TRBD2 agrees at 11 bases. The CDR3 length is 15 residues. Germline V gene sequence: CDR1 SGHTA, CDR2 FQGNSA. V shed 3 bases, J shed 7 bases, and the junction held 5 bases outside the gene matches. Written as DNA, the CDR3 is TGTGCCAGCAGCTTCACTAGCGGGGGCCAAAATGAGCAGTTCTTC. It encodes CASSFTSGGQNEQFF.